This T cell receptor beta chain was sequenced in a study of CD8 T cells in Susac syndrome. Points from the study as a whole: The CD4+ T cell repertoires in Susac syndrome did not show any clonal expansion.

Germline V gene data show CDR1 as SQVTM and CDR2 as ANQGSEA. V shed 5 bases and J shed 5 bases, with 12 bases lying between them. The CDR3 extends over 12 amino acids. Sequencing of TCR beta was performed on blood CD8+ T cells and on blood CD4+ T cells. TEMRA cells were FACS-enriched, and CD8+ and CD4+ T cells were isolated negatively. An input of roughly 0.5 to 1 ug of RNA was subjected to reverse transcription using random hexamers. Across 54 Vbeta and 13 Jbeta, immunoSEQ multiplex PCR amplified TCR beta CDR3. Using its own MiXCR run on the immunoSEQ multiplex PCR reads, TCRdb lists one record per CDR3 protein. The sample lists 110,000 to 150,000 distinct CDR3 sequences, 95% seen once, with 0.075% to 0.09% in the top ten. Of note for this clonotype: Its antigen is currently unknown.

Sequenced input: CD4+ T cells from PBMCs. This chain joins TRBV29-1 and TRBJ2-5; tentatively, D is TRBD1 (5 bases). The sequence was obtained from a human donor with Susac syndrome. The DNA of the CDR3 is TGCAGCGTTCCGCAGGGTCAGGAGACCCAGTACTTC. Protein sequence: CSVPQGQETQYF.